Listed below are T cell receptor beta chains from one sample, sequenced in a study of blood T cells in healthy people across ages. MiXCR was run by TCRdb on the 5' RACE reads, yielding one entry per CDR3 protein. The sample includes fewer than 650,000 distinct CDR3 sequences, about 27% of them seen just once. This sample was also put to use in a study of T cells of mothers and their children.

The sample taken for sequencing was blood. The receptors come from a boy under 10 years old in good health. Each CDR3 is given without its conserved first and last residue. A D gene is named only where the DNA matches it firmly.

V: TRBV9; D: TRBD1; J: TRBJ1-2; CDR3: AGSVEQGGPGYT
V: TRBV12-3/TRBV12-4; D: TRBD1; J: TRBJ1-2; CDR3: ASSYNRGETGYT
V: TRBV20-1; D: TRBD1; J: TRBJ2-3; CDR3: SAIRDRATDTQY
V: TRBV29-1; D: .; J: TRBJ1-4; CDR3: SVEDIRGATNEKLF
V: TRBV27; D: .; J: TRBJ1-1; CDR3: ASSLEGPNTEAF
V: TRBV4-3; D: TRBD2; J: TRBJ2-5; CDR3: ASSQGLAGELETQY
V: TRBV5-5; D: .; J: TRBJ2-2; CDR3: ASSFGREAGELF
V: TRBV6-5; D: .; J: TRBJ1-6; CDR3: ASSLQARDSPLH
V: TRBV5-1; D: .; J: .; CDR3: TSSLSGTQAVEQF
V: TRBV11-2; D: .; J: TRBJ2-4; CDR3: ASSLDQGLGY
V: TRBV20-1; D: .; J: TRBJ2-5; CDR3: SARDGGGAKETQY
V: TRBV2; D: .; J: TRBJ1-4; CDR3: ASSTQLNAKLF
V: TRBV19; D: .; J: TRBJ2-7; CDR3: ATQGGYEQY
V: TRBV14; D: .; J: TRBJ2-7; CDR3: ASSGGYEQY
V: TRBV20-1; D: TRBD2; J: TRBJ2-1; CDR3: SAREIGRGYNEQF
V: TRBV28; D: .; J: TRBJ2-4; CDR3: ASSLGVKNIQY
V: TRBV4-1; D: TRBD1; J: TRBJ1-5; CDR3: ASSPQTGWNQPQH
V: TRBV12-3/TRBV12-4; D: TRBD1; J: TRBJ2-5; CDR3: ASTTHDRAQETQY
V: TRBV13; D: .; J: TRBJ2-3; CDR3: ASSLAATGRWGDTQY
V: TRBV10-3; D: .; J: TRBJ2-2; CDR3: AIRETANTGELF
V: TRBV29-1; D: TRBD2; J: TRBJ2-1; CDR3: SVEAAFGLAGEEQF
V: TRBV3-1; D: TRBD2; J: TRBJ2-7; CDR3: ASSQDLIVGRPLYEQY
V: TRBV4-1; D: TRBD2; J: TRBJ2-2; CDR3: ASSQVPGLAGTGELF